The entry below describes one T cell receptor beta chain. What it binds is unknown. Some clones are missing from TCRdb's copy, which holds only in-frame ones; the method was immunoSEQ multiplex PCR. Seen here are over 120,000 clones, roughly 83% observed once, and the top ten hold roughly 13%. These data originate in a study of cytotoxic CD8 clonotypes in ibrutinib-treated CLL. The CDR3 runs 11 residues. V gave up 3 bases and J gave up 4 bases, with 2 bases separating them. Per the germline V gene, CDR1 is MDHEN and CDR2 is SYDVKM. Study observations and caveats: Clonality showed a rise at ibrutinib response that reversed toward baseline at progression. Public clonotypes, an uncommon group, contracted or remained stable on treatment.

Investigators sourced approximately 2 micrograms of genomic DNA from cryopreserved PBMCs for TCR beta libraries. The chain has TRBV28 and TRBJ2-3; D unclear. The sequenced sample was PBMCs, obtained after 12 months of ibrutinib treatment. This TCR derives from a human donor with chronic lymphocytic leukemia. CDR3 bases: TGTGCCAGCAGTTTCGCAGATACGCAGTATTTT. Translation gives CASSFADTQYF.